A single sample is the source of the 31 T cell receptor beta chains below, sequenced in a study of sequential checkpoint blockade in melanoma. The data were produced by immunoSEQ multiplex PCR, yet TCRdb's version contains in-frame clones alone and is incomplete. The table records 20,000 to 25,000 clones, 27% of them present only once. Sample treatment: randomized to nivolumab then ipilimumab (arm A) or the reverse (arm B). The specimen was tumor tissue (inferred from file names), collected from a patient given nivolumab and ipilimumab in sequence. The receptors stem from a human donor with melanoma.

This clone turned up a few times. The rearrangement joins TRBV1 to TRBJ2-3; TRBD2, the table's D call, lacks a check against the DNA. TRBV1 is marked as a pseudogene. This CDR3 is 14 amino acids long. The CDR3 DNA follows: TGCGCCAGCAGCCAAGGCGTTCTTACAGATACGCAGTATTTT. Residues: CASSQGVLTDTQYF.

The chain couples TRBV19 to TRBJ2-7; tentatively, D is TRBD1 (5 bases). Germline V CDR1 and CDR2: LNHDA, SQIVND (reference sequence). Trimming removed 3 bases at V and 4 bases at J, with 10 bases between. CDR3 length: 13 amino acids. The CDR3 DNA is TGTGCCAGTAGTATGGGGCAGGGTTACGAGCAGTACTTC. Translation gives CASSMGQGYEQYF.

This chain connects TRBV5-1 to TRBJ2-1; maybe TRBD2 (6 bases). Germline V gene data show CDR1 as SGHRS and CDR2 as YFSETQ. The V gene lost 4 bases and the J gene lost 7 bases, with 21 bases spanning the gap. This CDR3 is 16 amino acids long. CDR3 protein: CASSPTDGTGRNEQFF. CDR3 coding DNA: TGCGCCAGCAGCCCAACGGATGGTACGGGGAGGAATGAGCAGTTCTTC.

The gene calls are TRBV29-1 and TRBJ1-2; D might be TRBD1 (5 bases). Trimming removed 4 bases from V and 0 bases from J, with 6 bases in between. The germline V gene encodes CDR1 SQVTM and CDR2 ANQGSEA. The CDR3 length is 12 residues. CDR3 DNA: TGCAGCGTTGGACAGTCTAACTATGGCTACACCTTC. Protein sequence: CSVGQSNYGYTF.

This clone has just a few counts. The chain is built from TRBV6-8 and TRBJ2-3; TRBD2 matches at 12 bases. The CDR3 length is 16 residues. CDR1 and CDR2 from the germline V gene are MNHGY and SAAAGT. V gave up 5 bases and J gave up 3 bases; unmatched junction bases: 6. CDR3 DNA sequence: TGTGCCAGCAGTGTGGGCCTAGCGGGGGGGACAGATACGCAGTATTTT. Its protein product is CASSVGLAGGTDTQYF.

This clone was observed a handful of times. The rearrangement uses TRBV10-3 and TRBJ2-5; D is ambiguous. The V end lost 2 bases, the J end lost 1 base, and 8 bases lay between the germline ends. Germline loops: CDR1 ENHRY, CDR2 SYGVKD. CDR3 length: 14 residues. The CDR3 DNA is TGTGCCATCAGTGAGCCAACTCGCCAAGAGACCCAGTACTTC. Protein product: CAISEPTRQETQYF.

The rearrangement links TRBV22-1 to TRBJ2-3; TRBD2, the D gene given by the table, was not confirmed from the DNA. TRBV22-1 is labeled a pseudogene. The CDR3 runs to 17 residues. In DNA, the CDR3 is TGTGCCAGCAGTTACCCTACTAGCGGGGGGATCACAGATACGCAGTATTTT. Translation: CASSYPTSGGITDTQYF.

The rearrangement uses TRBV28 and TRBJ2-7; TRBD1 matches 11 bases. J was trimmed by 6 bases and V by 5 bases; bases with no gene match: 9. This CDR3 comprises 15 residues. Germline V CDR1 and CDR2: MDHEN, SYDVKM. The CDR3 sequence: CASSPAGQGAGEQYF. CDR3 coding DNA: TGTGCCAGCAGTCCTGCAGGACAGGGGGCGGGCGAGCAGTACTTC.

The genes are TRBV5-1 and TRBJ2-1, with 8 nucleotides matching TRBD2. The junction had 9 bases not matched to a gene; V was cut back by 0 bases and J by 7 bases. Germline V gene sequence: CDR1 SGHRS, CDR2 YFSETQ. The CDR3 contains 16 residues. CDR3 coding DNA: TGCGCCAGCAGCTTGGCTGGTAGCGGGAAACTTAATGAGCAGTTCTTC. It codes for CASSLAGSGKLNEQFF. Variable domain in full (rest from reference TRBV5-1 and TRBJ2-1): KAGVTQTPRYLIKTRGQQVTLSCSPISGHRSVSWYQQTPGQGLQFLFEYFSETQRNKGNFPGRFSGRQFSNSRSEMNVSTLELGDSALYLCASSLAGSGKLNEQFFGPGTRLTVL.

The V gene is TRBV19, the J gene TRBJ1-4, with D perhaps matching TRBD1 (5 bases). Trimming pared 3 bases from V and 11 bases from J, leaving 13 bases between. This CDR3 contains 13 residues. From germline, CDR1 is LNHDA and CDR2 SQIVND (reference sequence). DNA of the CDR3: TGTGCCAGTAGTATGCAACAGGACGGGAAACTGTTTTTT. This gives the protein CASSMQQDGKLFF.

This chain links TRBV11-3 with TRBJ2-3; TRBD1 matches 8 bases. Germline V gives CDR1 SGHNT, CDR2 YENEEA. V shed 5 bases, J shed 1 base, and the junction held 5 bases outside the gene matches. The CDR3 contains 15 residues. The CDR3 region is CASSPPGQGTDTQYF. CDR3 DNA: TGTGCCAGCAGCCCACCGGGACAGGGCACAGATACGCAGTATTTT. The variable domain in full, with the rest retrieved from reference TRBV11-3 and TRBJ2-3, is EAGVVQSPRYKIIEKKQPVAFWCNPISGHNTLYWYLQNLGQGPELLIRYENEEAVDDSQLPKDRFSAERLKGVDSTLKIQPAELGDSAVYLCASSPPGQGTDTQYFGPGTRLTVL.

V is TRBV12-5 and J is TRBJ2-2, with 12 bases aligning to TRBD1. Germline CDR1 and CDR2: LGHNT and FRNRAP. Trimming at V came to 4 bases and at J to 1 base, leaving 10 bases not matched to a gene. This CDR3 comprises 19 residues. In DNA form, the CDR3 reads TGTGCTAGTGGTTCACCGGGACAGGGGGCCCCCATGAACACCGGGGAGCTGTTTTTT. Translation: CASGSPGQGAPMNTGELFF.

Turning to this clone: One end of the junction does not line up with germline, which may come from a read error. The rearrangement joins TRBV6-4 to TRBJ1-1; no clear D gene. Germline V gene data show CDR1 as MRHNA and CDR2 as SNTAGT. The CDR3 runs to 11 residues. The CDR3 DNA is TGTGCCATCAGTGAGAACACTGAAGCTTTCTTT. This sequence encodes CAISENTEAFF.

This clone was seen a handful of times. The chain links TRBV11-3 to TRBJ2-6; D is unresolved. In germline, CDR1 is SGHNT, CDR2 YENEEA. This CDR3 has 15 residues. V was clipped by 5 bases and J by 2 bases, with 10 bases between them. CDR3 sequence: CASSPQDPGANVLTF. DNA of the CDR3: TGTGCCAGCAGCCCCCAGGATCCTGGGGCCAACGTCCTGACTTTC.

The chain recombines TRBV30 with TRBJ2-7, with a tentative D call TRBD2 (6 bases). Trimming removed 2 bases from V and 0 bases from J, with 11 bases in between. CDR1 and CDR2 (germline): GTSNPN, SVGIG (reference sequence). This CDR3 contains 14 residues. The CDR3 sequence: CAWSRDFSSYEQYF. The CDR3 nucleotides read TGTGCCTGGAGTCGGGACTTTAGCTCCTACGAGCAGTACTTC.

The CDR3 nucleotides are TGTGCCAGCAAGTCCCAGGGGAGTAGTCAGCCCCAGCATTTT. Translated: CASKSQGSSQPQHF. This chain connects TRBV28 to TRBJ1-5, with D perhaps matching TRBD1 (6 bases). CDR3 length equals 14 residues. The V end lost 7 bases, the J end lost 6 bases, and 16 bases lay between the germline ends. Per germline, CDR1 MDHEN and CDR2 SYDVKM.

This clone was picked up a small number of times. This chain joins TRBV11-3 and TRBJ2-2, with D perhaps TRBD2 (6 bases). This CDR3 has 15 amino acids. The V end was cut by 5 bases, the J end by 1 base, with 11 bases between. CDR1 and CDR2 from the germline V gene are SGHNT and YENEEA. CDR3 loop: CASSLSGLNTGELFF. The CDR3 DNA is TGTGCCAGCAGCCTGTCGGGACTGAACACCGGGGAGCTGTTTTTT.

This clone showed up just once. The V gene is TRBV29-1, the J gene TRBJ2-7; D might be TRBD1 (5 bases). From germline, CDR1 is SQVTM and CDR2 ANQGSEA. V lost 3 bases to trimming and J lost 4 bases, with 16 bases between them. This CDR3 is 14 amino acids long. The CDR3 nucleotides are TGCAGCGTTGAGATCACTAAAAGGGGATACGAGCAGTACTTC. As protein: CSVEITKRGYEQYF.

The chain joins TRBV11-1 to TRBJ2-2; D unresolved. The CDR3 sequence is 16 residues long. Germline values: CDR1 SGHAT, CDR2 FQDESV (reference sequence). V was pared by 3 bases and J by 0 bases, with 11 bases between. CDR3 protein: CASSLVAAANTGELFF. The DNA for the CDR3 is TGTGCCAGCAGCTTGGTAGCAGCCGCGAACACCGGGGAGCTGTTTTTT.

This chain connects TRBV19 to TRBJ2-6, with 8 bases fitting TRBD1. Germline-derived CDR1 and CDR2 are LNHDA and SQIVND (reference sequence). With V trimmed by 4 bases and J by 4 bases, 9 bases remained unmatched. The CDR3 loop spans 17 amino acids. The CDR3 DNA reads as TGTGCCAGTAGTACCCCCGGACAGGGAACCGGGGCCAACGTCCTGACTTTC. It encodes CASSTPGQGTGANVLTF.

The rearrangement joins TRBV6-8 to TRBJ1-3; D remains unclear. Germline V gene data show CDR1 as MNHGY and CDR2 as SAAAGT. Trimming shortened V by 6 bases and J by 0 bases, and 9 bases separated the two germline ends. This CDR3 has 14 amino acids. CDR3 residues: CASSDTISGNTIYF. As DNA, the CDR3 is TGTGCCAGCAGCGACACAATCTCTGGAAACACCATATATTTT.

The J gene is TRBJ2-5, the V gene TRBV5-1; possible D gene TRBD2, 5 bases. The CDR3 runs to 14 residues. Per germline, CDR1 SGHRS and CDR2 YFSETQ. Trimming took 4 bases from V and 5 from J, leaving 15 bases between them. The CDR3 DNA reads TGCGCCAGCAGCCCTGGGCGGAGAGGGGAGACCCAGTACTTC. Its protein product is CASSPGRRGETQYF. The whole variable domain, remainder taken from reference TRBV5-1 and TRBJ2-5, is KAGVTQTPRYLIKTRGQQVTLSCSPISGHRSVSWYQQTPGQGLQFLFEYFSETQRNKGNFPGRFSGRQFSNSRSEMNVSTLELGDSALYLCASSPGRRGETQYFGPGTRLLVL.

This clone was observed a handful of times. The V call is TRBV11-3, the J call TRBJ1-1; 11 bases map to TRBD1. The CDR3 runs to 15 residues. V gave up 3 bases and J gave up 4 bases; unmatched junction bases: 4. Per the germline V gene, CDR1 is SGHNT and CDR2 is YENEEA. CDR3 sequence reads: CASSFGQGAGTEAFF. Here the CDR3 DNA reads TGTGCCAGCAGCTTTGGACAGGGGGCAGGCACTGAAGCTTTCTTT.

This clone was counted only a few times. This sequence joins TRBV7-7 and TRBJ2-1, with TRBD2 matching over 12 bases. CDR1 and CDR2 (germline): SSHAT, FNYEAQ (reference sequence). The CDR3 loop spans 15 amino acids. V lost 4 bases to trimming and J lost 7 bases; unmatched junction nucleotides: 5. The CDR3: CASSSTTSGRNEQFF. DNA of the CDR3: TGTGCCAGCAGCTCCACAACTAGCGGGAGGAATGAGCAGTTCTTC.

V is TRBV19 and J is TRBJ2-3; D is undetermined. From germline, CDR1 is LNHDA and CDR2 SQIVND (reference sequence). V was cut by 7 bases and J by 2 bases, with 10 bases left in between. CDR3 length: 13 residues. CDR3 bases: TGTGCCAGTAACCCGGGTAACACAGATACGCAGTATTTT. It translates to CASNPGNTDTQYF.

Within the sample, this clone is medium-sized. The chain carries TRBV14 and TRBJ2-7; 9 nucleotides agree with TRBD1. CDR1 and CDR2 from the germline V gene are SGHDN and FVKESK. The J segment lost 3 bases and the V segment lost 5 bases, leaving 2 bases of the junction unmatched. The CDR3 totals 13 residues. This CDR3 reads CASSWGQGYEQYF. CDR3 sequence (DNA): TGTGCCAGCAGCTGGGGACAGGGCTACGAGCAGTACTTC. Variable domain in full (rest from reference TRBV14 and TRBJ2-7): EAGVTQFPSHSVIEKGQTVTLRCDPISGHDNLYWYRRVMGKEIKFLLHFVKESKQDESGMPNNRFLAERTGGTYSTLKVQPAELEDSGVYFCASSWGQGYEQYFGPGTRLTVT.

Only a few counts were recorded for this clone. The J gene is TRBJ1-1, the V gene TRBV5-1; weak D call: TRBD1 (5 bases). V was cut by 0 bases and J by 1 base, with 13 bases left in between. This CDR3 is 16 amino acids long. Germline V gene lookup returns CDR1 SGHRS and CDR2 YFSETQ. In DNA form, the CDR3 reads TGCGCCAGCAGCTTGGCCTCCCAGGGAACGAACACTGAAGCTTTCTTT. It is translated as CASSLASQGTNTEAFF. Full variable domain (missing parts from reference TRBV5-1 and TRBJ1-1): KAGVTQTPRYLIKTRGQQVTLSCSPISGHRSVSWYQQTPGQGLQFLFEYFSETQRNKGNFPGRFSGRQFSNSRSEMNVSTLELGDSALYLCASSLASQGTNTEAFFGQGTRLTVV.

This clone has just a few counts. This chain joins TRBV4-1 and TRBJ2-7, with D maybe TRBD1 (6 bases). With 0 bases removed from V and 0 bases from J, the gap between germline ends came to 12 bases. CDR1 and CDR2 from the germline V gene are MGHRA and YSYEKL. This CDR3 is 16 amino acids long. This CDR3 is CASSQDRQASSYEQYF. CDR3 in DNA: TGCGCCAGCAGCCAAGATCGACAGGCCAGCTCCTACGAGCAGTACTTC.

Ten or more counts support this clone. The V and J genes are TRBV11-1 and TRBJ2-7; no clear D. Trimming took off 8 bases at V and 3 bases at J, with 23 bases between the two ends. This CDR3 contains 16 residues. Germline CDR1 SGHAT, CDR2 FQDESV (reference sequence). The chain's CDR3 is CASYDPATELGYEQYF. Written as DNA, the CDR3 is TGTGCCAGCTACGACCCAGCTACAGAACTGGGCTACGAGCAGTACTTC.

V gene TRBV19 combines with J gene TRBJ1-5; no clear D gene. The CDR3 loop spans 13 amino acids. Germline CDR1 reads LNHDA; CDR2 reads SQIVND (reference sequence). Trimming pared 2 bases from V and 6 bases from J, leaving 8 bases between. The CDR3, as DNA: TGTGCCAGTAGTATAATAAAAGGTCAGCCCCAGCATTTT. This sequence encodes CASSIIKGQPQHF.

CDR3 amino acids: CASREGSWGEQFF. The CDR3 nucleotides read TGTGCCAGCAGGGAGGGTTCCTGGGGTGAGCAGTTCTTC. The chain joins TRBV2 to TRBJ2-1; D is perhaps TRBD2 (6 bases). The germline V gene has CDR1 SNHLY and CDR2 FYNNEI. This CDR3 contains 13 residues. V lost 6 bases and J lost 9, with 15 bases in between.